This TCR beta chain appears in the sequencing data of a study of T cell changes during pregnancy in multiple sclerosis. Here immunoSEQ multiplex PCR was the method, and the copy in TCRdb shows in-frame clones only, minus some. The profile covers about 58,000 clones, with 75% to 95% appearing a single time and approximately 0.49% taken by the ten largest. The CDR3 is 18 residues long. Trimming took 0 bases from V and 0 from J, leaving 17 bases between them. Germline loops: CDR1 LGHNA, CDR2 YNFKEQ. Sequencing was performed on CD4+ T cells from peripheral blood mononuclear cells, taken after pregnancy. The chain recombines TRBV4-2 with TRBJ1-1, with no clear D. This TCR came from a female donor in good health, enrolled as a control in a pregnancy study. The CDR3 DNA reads TGTGCCAGCAGCCAAGAAAGGCAGGCGTTCTCGGTGAACACTGAAGCTTTCTTT. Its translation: CASSQERQAFSVNTEAFF.